This T cell receptor (beta chain) came from a study of post-analysis software for immune sequencing data. Study at large: Relapsing-remitting, secondary progressive and progressive-relapsing courses of multiple sclerosis were included. Study-level results: Elevated frequency relative to controls characterized several TRBV segments in patients, TRBV5-6, TRBV5-1 and TRBV20-1 among them. Batch-mates among the samples co-clustered strongly by F measure.

CDR3 length: 14 residues. V lost 2 bases, J lost 4 bases, and 9 bases lay in between. As concerns this clonotype: What it binds is unknown.

TCR beta libraries were prepared from cDNA with unique molecular identifiers. Between about 1 and 10 million T cells gave rise to around 500,000 cDNA molecules. TCRdb fed the PCR reads into MiXCR, producing one record per CDR3 protein. The profile shows 700,000 to 900,000 distinct CDR3 sequences, around 42% of them singletons. The source is a girl aged 10-17 years with multiple sclerosis. Sequenced sample: blood. The chain uses TRBV12-3 or TRBV12-4 and TRBJ1-5; TRBD1 might be the D (6 bases). The CDR3 DNA reads as TGTGCCAGCAGTTTACGACAGGCTAATCAGCCCCAGCATTTT. Amino acid sequence: CASSLRQANQPQHF.